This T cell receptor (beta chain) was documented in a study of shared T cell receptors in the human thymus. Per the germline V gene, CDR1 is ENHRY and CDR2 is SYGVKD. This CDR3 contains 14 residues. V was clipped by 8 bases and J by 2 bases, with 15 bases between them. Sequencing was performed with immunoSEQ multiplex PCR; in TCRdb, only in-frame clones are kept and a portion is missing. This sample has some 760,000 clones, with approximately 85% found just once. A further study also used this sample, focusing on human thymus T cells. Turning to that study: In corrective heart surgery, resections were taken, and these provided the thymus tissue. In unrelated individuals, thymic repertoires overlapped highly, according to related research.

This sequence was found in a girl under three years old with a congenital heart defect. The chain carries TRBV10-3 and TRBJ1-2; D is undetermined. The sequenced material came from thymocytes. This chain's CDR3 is CAIHGMGSNYGYTF. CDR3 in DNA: TGTGCCATCCACGGGATGGGGTCCAACTATGGCTACACCTTC.